This T cell receptor (beta chain) was sequenced during a study of blood T cell repertoires in COVID-19. Study overall: Italy, Spain and the United States were the sources of the convalescent and acute COVID-19 samples. PBMCs, B-cell-depleted T cells, or T cells were the source of the cDNA or gDNA that made up the material.

CDR1 and CDR2 (germline): MDHEN, SYDVKM. There are 12 residues in the CDR3. Original data processing: Nucleated cell counts were estimated from reference gene primer amplification. Generated by immunoSEQ multiplex PCR, the TCRdb table keeps only in-frame clones and is missing some. V and J calls and clone size are given by that table; D and trimming were obtained from the DNA. The data show around 210,000 clones, with roughly 75% seen just once and less than 7% held by the top ten. V is TRBV28 and J is TRBJ1-2; D is uncertain. Sequencing was carried out using peripheral blood. The clonotype comes from a woman in her 70s with acute or convalescent COVID-19. The CDR3 bases are TGTGCGGTTGGAGATACCAACTATGGCTACACCTTC. It encodes CAVGDTNYGYTF.